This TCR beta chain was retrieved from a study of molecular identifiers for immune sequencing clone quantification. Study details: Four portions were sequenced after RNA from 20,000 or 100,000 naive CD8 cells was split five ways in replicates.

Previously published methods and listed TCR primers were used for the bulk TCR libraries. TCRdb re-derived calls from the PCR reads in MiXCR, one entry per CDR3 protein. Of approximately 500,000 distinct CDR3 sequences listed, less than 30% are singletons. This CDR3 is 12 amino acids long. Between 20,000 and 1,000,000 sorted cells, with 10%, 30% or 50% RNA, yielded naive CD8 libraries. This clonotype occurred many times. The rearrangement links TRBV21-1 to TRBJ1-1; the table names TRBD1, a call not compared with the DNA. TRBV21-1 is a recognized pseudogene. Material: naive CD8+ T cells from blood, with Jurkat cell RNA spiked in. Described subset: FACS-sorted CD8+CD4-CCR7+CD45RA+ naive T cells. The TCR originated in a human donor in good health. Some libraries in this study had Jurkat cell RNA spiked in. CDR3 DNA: TGTGCCAGCAGCAAAAGGGGCAGGAAGGCTTTCTTT. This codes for CASSKRGRKAFF.